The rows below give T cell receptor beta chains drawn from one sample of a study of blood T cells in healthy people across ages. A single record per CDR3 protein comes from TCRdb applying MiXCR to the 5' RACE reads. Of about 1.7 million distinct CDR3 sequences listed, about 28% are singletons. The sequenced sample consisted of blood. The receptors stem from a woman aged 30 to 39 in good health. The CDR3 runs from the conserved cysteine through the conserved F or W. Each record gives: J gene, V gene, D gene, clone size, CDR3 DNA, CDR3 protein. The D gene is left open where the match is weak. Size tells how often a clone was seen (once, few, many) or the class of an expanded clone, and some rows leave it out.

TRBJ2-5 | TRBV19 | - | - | TGTGCCAGTAGGATAACGGGTGGGGCCCTAGAGACCCAGTACTTC | CASRITGGALETQYF
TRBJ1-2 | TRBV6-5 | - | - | TGTGCCAGCAGCCCCTCCCGGGGTAACTATGGCTACACCTTC | CASSPSRGNYGYTF
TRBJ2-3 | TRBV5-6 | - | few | TGTGCCAGCAGCACCCTATTGACAGATACGCAGTATTTT | CASSTLLTDTQYF
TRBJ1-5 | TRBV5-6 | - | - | TGTGCCAGCAGCTTGTGGCGATATAGCAATCAGCCCCAGCATTTT | CASSLWRYSNQPQHF
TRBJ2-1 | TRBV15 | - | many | TGTGCCACCAGCAGAGGTGTCGCCCGCTCCTACAATGAGCAGTTCTTC | CATSRGVARSYNEQFF
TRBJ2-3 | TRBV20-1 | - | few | TGCAGTGCTCGCCGGGGCGGAGCCCTAACAGATACGCAGTATTTT | CSARRGGALTDTQYF
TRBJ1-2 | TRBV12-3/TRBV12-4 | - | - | TGTGCCAGCAGAAGGGACGGGGAGAACTATGGCTACACCTTC | CASRRDGENYGYTF
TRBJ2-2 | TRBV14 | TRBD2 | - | TGTGCCAGCAGCCAAGACAGACTAGCGGGGGGTCCCGGGGAGCTGTTTTTT | CASSQDRLAGGPGELFF
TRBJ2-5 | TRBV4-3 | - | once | TGCGCCAGCAGCCTCGGGGCTCCTTCCCAAGAGACCCAGTACTTC | CASSLGAPSQETQYF
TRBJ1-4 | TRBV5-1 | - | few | TGCGCCAGCACCCACGACAGCCTTCGGGAAAAACTGTTTTTT | CASTHDSLREKLFF
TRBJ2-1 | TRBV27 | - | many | TGTGCCAGCAGTTTATCGGCAGGGATGGTTTATGAGCAGTTCTTC | CASSLSAGMVYEQFF
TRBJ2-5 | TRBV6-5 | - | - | TGTGCCAGCAGTTACGGGGTCGACTATCTCCCTAAAGAGACCCAGTACTTC | CASSYGVDYLPKETQYF
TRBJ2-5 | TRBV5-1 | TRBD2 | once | TGCGCCAGCAGCTTGCGAGCCGGGACTAGCGTAAATGAGCAGTACTTC | CASSLRAGTSVNEQYF
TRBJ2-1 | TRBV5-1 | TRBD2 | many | TGCGCCAGCAGCCGGGAGCGGTCTAGCGGGGGGTTCAATGAGCAGTTCTTC | CASSRERSSGGFNEQFF
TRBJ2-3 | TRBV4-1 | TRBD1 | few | TGCGCCAGCAGCCCGGTCGGGACAGTTAACACAGATACGCAGTATTTT | CASSPVGTVNTDTQYF
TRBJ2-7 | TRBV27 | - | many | TGTGCCAGCAGCTGGCGCCACGAGCAGTACTTC | CASSWRHEQYF
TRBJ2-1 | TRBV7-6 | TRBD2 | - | TGTGCCAGCAGCTTAGTAACGGGGACTAGCGGGGGAAACAATGAGCAGTTCTTC | CASSLVTGTSGGNNEQFF
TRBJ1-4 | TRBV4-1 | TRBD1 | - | TGCGCCAGCAGCCCCCTAGGGACAGGGGGCCTAGAAAAACTGTTTTTT | CASSPLGTGGLEKLFF
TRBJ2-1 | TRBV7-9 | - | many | TGTGCCAGCAGCTTTACGGATGGGGGCGAGCAGTTCTTC | CASSFTDGGEQFF
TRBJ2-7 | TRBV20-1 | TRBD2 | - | TGCAGTGCCGAGACCGGGACTAGCGGGACCGGAGAGCAGTACTTC | CSAETGTSGTGEQYF
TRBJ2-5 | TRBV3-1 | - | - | TGTGCCAGCAGCCAAGCGGGGATTGAAGAGACCCAGTACTTC | CASSQAGIEETQYF
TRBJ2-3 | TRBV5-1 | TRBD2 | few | TGCGCCAGCCGGGCTAGCGGGGAAAGCACAGATACGCAGTATTTT | CASRASGESTDTQYF
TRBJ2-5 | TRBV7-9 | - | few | TGTGCCAGCTCCTGCGGCGGGAACCAAGAGACCCAGTACTTC | CASSCGGNQETQYF
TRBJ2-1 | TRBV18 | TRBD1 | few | TGTGCCAGCTCACCTTTTACAGGGGACTCCTACAATGAGCAGTTCTTC | CASSPFTGDSYNEQFF
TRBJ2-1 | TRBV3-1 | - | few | TGTGCCAGCAGCCCAGGGGACACCAACAATGAGCAGTTCTTC | CASSPGDTNNEQFF
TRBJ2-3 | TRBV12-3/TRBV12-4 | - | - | TGTGCCAGCAGTCCCGCCGTTGGGGAGAGTAGCACAGATACGCAGTATTTT | CASSPAVGESSTDTQYF
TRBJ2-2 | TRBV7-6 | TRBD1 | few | TGTGCCAGCAGCCCGGGGACAGGGGCCGACGGGGCCGGGGAGCTGTTTTTT | CASSPGTGADGAGELFF